Detailed here is one TCR beta chain. No antigen is known for it. Assays examined approximately 9.1 x 10^4 TCR templates per sample. Profiled with immunoSEQ multiplex PCR; TCRdb holds only in-frame clones, not every one. The table lists tens of thousands of clones, around 97% of them singletons. This CDR3 region has 16 residues. The germline V and J ends were trimmed by 5 bases and 3 bases, with 17 bases remaining between them. The germline CDR1 and CDR2 sequences are MNHEY and SMNVEV (reference sequence). The data derive from a study of siplizumab effects on memory and regulatory T cells. Unstimulated TEMRA, naive, memory and effector memory subsets were sequenced in three donor pairs. Study results and limitations: The study found that mappable alloreactive CD4+ clones averaged approximately 69% Treg-derived with siplizumab and roughly 27% in controls. Tregs that proliferated in siplizumab cultures did not have their suppressive function confirmed.

The chain couples TRBV27 to TRBJ2-1, with a possible D match to TRBD2 (6 bases). The sequence was collected from a human donor in good health. Specimen: naive CD8+ T cells sorted from blood. The CDR3 sequence is CASSPSSERVYNEQFF. The CDR3 coding sequence is TGTGCCAGCAGTCCCTCCTCAGAGCGGGTCTACAATGAGCAGTTCTTC.